The 17 T cell receptor beta chains below all came from one sample that was sequenced in a study of shared clonotypes between healthy human individuals. Sequencing was performed with immunoSEQ multiplex PCR; in TCRdb, only in-frame clones are kept and a portion is missing. The sample lists millions of clones; just over 90% were seen once. The source material was naive CD4+ T cells from PBMCs. The sample's subset: CD45RA+ positively selected. Receptor source: a man between 18 and 35 years old in good health. Some clones in this sample may be carry-over from other donors' samples.

The V and J genes are TRBV18 and TRBJ1-2; tentative D call: TRBD1 (5 bases). V lost 0 bases, J lost 0 bases, and 8 bases lay in between. The CDR3 is 15 amino acids. Germline CDR1 KGHSH, CDR2 LQKENI. The CDR3 region has the DNA TGTGCCAGCTCACCACCGGGACGGACTAACTATGGCTACACCTTC. This gives the protein CASSPPGRTNYGYTF.

In this sample, this clone turned up once. The genes are TRBV19 and TRBJ1-2, with D unresolved. The CDR3 length is 13 residues. Per germline, CDR1 LNHDA and CDR2 SQIVND (reference sequence). Trimming left V 2 bases short and J 7 bases short, with 11 bases between. CDR3 residues: CASSIQLLGGYTF. CDR3 DNA: TGTGCCAGTAGTATACAGCTCCTCGGTGGCTACACCTTC.

The chain links TRBV11-2 to TRBJ1-2; D is uncertain. The CDR3 runs to 13 residues. Deletions cut 2 bases from V and 4 bases from J, with 8 bases between. CDR1 and CDR2 (germline): SGHAT, FQNNGV. CDR3 region: CASSLLQVYGYTF. The CDR3 coding sequence is TGTGCCAGCAGCTTATTACAAGTCTATGGCTACACCTTC.

The chain combines TRBV28 with TRBJ2-7, with TRBD1 as a possible D gene (5 bases). This CDR3 region has 13 residues. CDR1 MDHEN and CDR2 SYDVKM come from the germline V gene. The V gene lost 6 bases and the J gene lost 3 bases, with 12 bases spanning the gap. The CDR3 here is CASSLHRNYEQYF. The CDR3 nucleotides are TGTGCCAGCAGCCTCCACAGGAACTACGAGCAGTACTTC.

The chain is built from TRBV18 and TRBJ2-1; 7 nucleotides match TRBD2. Trimming removed 3 bases from V and 8 bases from J; junction bases left unmatched: 4. Germline CDR1 KGHSH, CDR2 LQKENI. The CDR3 sequence is 13 residues long. This CDR3 reads CASSPTSSHEQFF. In DNA form, the CDR3 reads TGTGCCAGCTCACCGACTAGCTCGCATGAGCAGTTCTTC.

The rearrangement joins TRBV30 to TRBJ1-3; weak D call: TRBD1 (5 bases). With 3 bases removed from V and 4 bases from J, the gap between germline ends came to 10 bases. Per the germline V gene, CDR1 is GTSNPN and CDR2 is SVGIG (reference sequence). This CDR3 is built from 13 residues. The CDR3 nucleotides read TGTGCCTGGAGCGGACATCGCGGAAACACCATATATTTT. Its protein product is CAWSGHRGNTIYF. Variable domain in full (rest from reference TRBV30 and TRBJ1-3): SQTIHQWPATLVQPVGSPLSLECTVEGTSNPNLYWYRQAAGRGLQLLFYSVGIGQISSEVPQNLSASRPQDRQFILSSKKLLLSDSGFYLCAWSGHRGNTIYFGEGSWLTVV.

Here the CDR3 DNA reads TGTGCCACCAGCAGAGAAGGGTACGACACCGGGGAGCTGTTTTTT. Translation gives CATSREGYDTGELFF. J is TRBJ2-2 and V is TRBV15; D ambiguous. The germline CDR1 and CDR2 sequences are LNHNV and YYDKDF (reference sequence). This CDR3 region has 15 residues. V was trimmed by 0 bases and J by 3 bases, leaving 8 bases between them.

This clone was detected once. The chain recombines TRBV5-1 with TRBJ1-2, with D perhaps matching TRBD1 (6 bases). Trimming shortened V by 4 bases and J by 6 bases, and 13 bases separated the two germline ends. This CDR3 has 13 amino acids. Germline assignment: CDR1 SGHRS and CDR2 YFSETQ. CDR3 sequence (DNA): TGCGCCAGCAGCCTCCTCGACAGGAATGGCTACACCTTC. It codes for CASSLLDRNGYTF. Looking up the rest from reference TRBV5-1 and TRBJ1-2 gives the full variable domain: KAGVTQTPRYLIKTRGQQVTLSCSPISGHRSVSWYQQTPGQGLQFLFEYFSETQRNKGNFPGRFSGRQFSNSRSEMNVSTLELGDSALYLCASSLLDRNGYTFGSGTRLTVV.

The chain uses TRBV28 and TRBJ2-1, with 13 bases matching TRBD2. Unmatched junction bases numbered 6, after V lost 5 bases and J lost 8 bases. Germline loops: CDR1 MDHEN, CDR2 SYDVKM. This CDR3 has 15 amino acids. CDR3 in DNA: TGTGCCAGCAGTCAACTAGCGGGAGGGCCGTATGAGCAGTTCTTC. It is translated as CASSQLAGGPYEQFF.

The rearrangement joins TRBV5-1 to TRBJ2-1, with D perhaps matching TRBD2 (6 bases). CDR3 length: 15 amino acids. Per the germline V gene, CDR1 is SGHRS and CDR2 is YFSETQ. V lost 3 bases and J 7 bases, leaving 17 bases between the germline ends. CDR3 sequence (DNA): TGCGCCAGCAGCTCGGACTATTCCCAGAGGAATGAGCAGTTCTTC. Translation: CASSSDYSQRNEQFF.

The chain carries TRBV9 and TRBJ1-2; D uncertain. CDR1 and CDR2 (germline): SGDLS, YYNGEE. The CDR3 runs 16 residues. Trimming removed 4 bases at V and 10 bases at J, with 26 bases between. CDR3 DNA sequence: TGTGCCAGCAGCTTCCGGGAGAAGAAACCGGCCCGGGCCTACACCTTC. Translating gives CASSFREKKPARAYTF.

J is TRBJ1-1 and V is TRBV25-1, with D tentatively TRBD1 (5 bases). The germline gives CDR1 MGHDK, CDR2 SYGVNS. V dropped 7 bases and J dropped 1 base, with 19 bases sitting between them. The CDR3 has 16 residues. DNA for the CDR3: TGTGCCAGCAAAGCGGCGGGGCCCCTAAAGAACACTGAAGCTTTCTTT. It encodes CASKAAGPLKNTEAFF.

V is TRBV7-9 and J is TRBJ1-3; 11 positions match TRBD1. The CDR3 spans 17 residues. Germline CDR1 is SEHNR and CDR2 is FQNEAQ (reference sequence). The J segment lost 0 bases and the V segment lost 4 bases, leaving 5 bases of the junction unmatched. The CDR3 nucleotides are TGTGCCAGCAGCTCGTTCGGGACAGGGGGCTCTGGAAACACCATATATTTT. This encodes CASSSFGTGGSGNTIYF.

The genes are TRBV5-1 and TRBJ2-7; 7 bases line up with TRBD1. Germline V lookup: CDR1 SGHRS, CDR2 YFSETQ. The CDR3 runs to 14 residues. J was trimmed by 5 bases and V by 5 bases; bases with no gene match: 10. The CDR3 region has the DNA TGCGCCAGCAGACGGACAGGACCCCCTAACGAGCAGTACTTC. Translated, it gives CASRRTGPPNEQYF.

The chain employs TRBV18 and TRBJ1-2; TRBD1 matches 9 bases. This CDR3 region has 14 residues. With 5 bases clipped from V and 7 bases from J, the junction kept 8 bases outside the gene matches. The germline gives CDR1 KGHSH, CDR2 LQKENI. The CDR3 coding sequence is TGTGCCAGCTCATCCCGACAGGGGGAAGGTGGCTACACCTTC. It codes for CASSSRQGEGGYTF.

A single count supports this clone. For the CDR3, the DNA is TGTGCCAGCAACCGGGACAGCCTTAACTATGGCTACACCTTC. This translates into CASNRDSLNYGYTF. The genes are TRBV2 and TRBJ1-2; 7 bases line up with TRBD1. The CDR3 extends over 14 amino acids. The ends lost 7 bases at V and 1 base at J; junction bases unmatched: 6. Germline V lookup: CDR1 SNHLY, CDR2 FYNNEI.

This clone has only one observation. J is TRBJ2-3 and V is TRBV28; 7 nucleotides align to TRBD1. The CDR3 runs 12 residues. Germline CDR1 and CDR2: MDHEN and SYDVKM. J lost 7 bases, V lost 9 bases, and 7 bases had no gene match. CDR3 sequence: CASGQVENTQYF. The CDR3 nucleotides are TGTGCCAGTGGACAGGTCGAAAATACGCAGTATTTT.